Shown below are 20 T cell receptor beta chains from a single sample sequenced in a study of OX40 agonist ivuxolimab in advanced cancers. Libraries were prepared by immunoSEQ multiplex PCR; TCRdb keeps only in-frame clonotypes and omits some of them. The repertoire includes roughly 75,000 clones, about 92% of them detected once, and more than 0.3% sits in the top ten. Sequences were derived from CD4+ or CD8+ T cells sorted from blood, sampled in a trial of the OX40 agonist ivuxolimab. All receptors derive from an adult with an advanced solid tumor such as melanoma, head and neck, liver or kidney cancer.

The chain recombines TRBV9 with TRBJ2-1; 9 bases are shared with TRBD2. The CDR3 contains 15 residues. J was trimmed by 4 bases and V by 3 bases; bases with no gene match: 5. Germline V gene sequence: CDR1 SGDLS, CDR2 YYNGEE. The CDR3 sequence: CASSARLADYNEQFF. The DNA of the CDR3 is TGTGCCAGCAGCGCCCGACTAGCGGATTACAATGAGCAGTTCTTC.

J is TRBJ2-3 and V is TRBV4-2; TRBD2 matches at 10 bases. With 0 bases clipped from V and 0 bases from J, the junction kept 3 bases outside the gene matches. Germline CDR1 is LGHNA and CDR2 is YNFKEQ. The CDR3 extends over 17 amino acids. The DNA for the CDR3 is TGTGCCAGCAGCCAAGAGGCTAGCGGGGGTAGCACAGATACGCAGTATTTT. This translates into CASSQEASGGSTDTQYF.

The gene calls are TRBV19 and TRBJ1-2; D is ambiguous. The CDR3 has 15 residues. V lost 0 bases, J lost 0 bases, and 8 bases lay in between. CDR1 is LNHDA, CDR2 SQIVND, per germline (reference sequence). CDR3 coding DNA: TGTGCCAGTAGTATAGACGCAGTCGCTAACTATGGCTACACCTTC. It codes for CASSIDAVANYGYTF.

In this sample, this clone turned up once. The rearrangement links TRBV7-2 to TRBJ2-1; 8 bases line up with TRBD2. The germline gives CDR1 SGHTA, CDR2 FQGNSA. Unmatched junction bases numbered 10, after V lost 5 bases and J lost 7 bases. This CDR3 spans 15 amino acids. The chain's CDR3 is CASSAPVAGINEQFF. CDR3 DNA sequence: TGTGCCAGCAGCGCCCCCGTAGCGGGGATTAATGAGCAGTTCTTC.

This clone was observed a few times. The CDR3 reads CAISPGADREQYF. CDR3 DNA: TGTGCCATCAGCCCTGGCGCCGATCGGGAGCAGTACTTC. The rearrangement links TRBV10-3 to TRBJ2-7; D gene uncertain. Germline values: CDR1 ENHRY, CDR2 SYGVKD. Deletions cut 6 bases from V and 7 bases from J, with 16 bases between. This CDR3 has 13 residues.

This rearrangement joins TRBV9 to TRBJ2-5, with a weak D call TRBD1 (5 bases). The V gene lost 0 bases and the J gene lost 5 bases, with 11 bases spanning the gap. Germline V gene data show CDR1 as SGDLS and CDR2 as YYNGEE. There are 14 residues in the CDR3. Written as DNA, the CDR3 is TGTGCCAGCAGCGTAGGATCAGGGCTGGAGACCCAGTACTTC. It translates to CASSVGSGLETQYF.

This clone was observed a handful of times. This chain connects TRBV21-1 to TRBJ1-5; TRBD1, the table's D call, was not compared with the DNA. TRBV21-1 corresponds to a pseudogene. The CDR3 length is 19 residues. The chain's CDR3 is CASSIRRTGGFFLNQPQHF. Written as DNA, the CDR3 is TGTGCCAGCAGCATTCGTAGGACAGGGGGCTTTTTCCTAAATCAGCCCCAGCATTTT.

This rearrangement joins TRBV28 to TRBJ1-4; no reliable D call. This CDR3 region has 12 residues. CDR1 MDHEN and CDR2 SYDVKM come from the germline V gene. Trimming left V 4 bases short and J 16 bases short, with 16 bases between. CDR3 bases: TGTGCCAGCAGTTCTGTCGGCGGCACACCGTTTTTT. Translation gives CASSSVGGTPFF. Using reference TRBV28 and TRBJ1-4 for the parts outside the CDR3, the full variable domain is DVKVTQSSRYLVKRTGEKVFLECVQDMDHENMFWYRQDPGLGLRLIYFSYDVKMKEKGDIPEGYSVSREKKERFSLILESASTNQTSMYLCASSSVGGTPFFGSGTQLSVL.

This clone showed up just a few times. The J gene is TRBJ1-2, the V gene TRBV7-2; D gene uncertain. V lost 1 base and J lost 8, with 14 bases in between. The CDR3 totals 14 residues. Germline values: CDR1 SGHTA, CDR2 FQGNSA. Here the CDR3 DNA reads TGTGCCAGCAGCTTAGATAAAATCCTTGGGGGCTACACCTTC. It is translated as CASSLDKILGGYTF.

The table lists this clone with a count of one. CDR3 sequence (DNA): TGTGCCAGCTCACCGGCGGGGGTTAATAGCAATCAGCCCCAGCATTTT. It yields the protein CASSPAGVNSNQPQHF. The genes are TRBV18 and TRBJ1-5, with D perhaps TRBD1 (5 bases). Germline CDR1 is KGHSH and CDR2 is LQKENI. V lost 3 bases to trimming and J lost 0 bases, with 12 bases between them. The CDR3 extends over 16 amino acids.

Here the CDR3 DNA reads TGCAGCGTCGGGACTAGAATAGGGGCAGATACGCAGTATTTT. Amino acid sequence: CSVGTRIGADTQYF. The J gene is TRBJ2-3, the V gene TRBV29-1; TRBD2 matches at 8 bases. The CDR3 loop spans 14 amino acids. The junction had 9 bases not matched to a gene; V was cut back by 6 bases and J by 4 bases. CDR1 is SQVTM and CDR2 is ANQGSEA in the germline V gene.

V and J are TRBV7-8 and TRBJ1-4; 8 bases map to TRBD1. The CDR3 loop spans 15 amino acids. The V gene's germline CDR1 is SGHVS and CDR2 FQNEAQ. The ends lost 2 bases at V and 8 bases at J; junction bases unmatched: 7. CDR3 DNA sequence: TGTGCCAGCAGCTTACTTATAACAGGGGGAGAAAAACTGTTTTTT. This gives the protein CASSLLITGGEKLFF.

This clone appeared a few times. The V call is TRBV7-2, the J call TRBJ1-1; no clear D gene. The CDR3 runs 13 residues. Per germline, CDR1 SGHTA and CDR2 FQGNSA. V was shortened by 4 bases and J by 4 bases, with 10 bases between the two germline ends. The CDR3 sequence is CASSSSWGTEAFF. The CDR3, as DNA: TGTGCCAGCAGCTCCTCCTGGGGCACTGAAGCTTTCTTT.

This clone was seen only once. The rearrangement links TRBV7-2 to TRBJ2-1; 7 positions match TRBD2. The germline gives CDR1 SGHTA, CDR2 FQGNSA. V dropped 5 bases and J dropped 6; count of bases not matched to a gene: 16. CDR3 length equals 17 residues. The CDR3 nucleotides read TGTGCCAGCAGCCCCCTAGGGTCAGCGGGGAAGATCAATGAGCAGTTCTTC. It translates to CASSPLGSAGKINEQFF.

The J gene is TRBJ1-5, the V gene TRBV4-3; 8 nucleotides match TRBD1. CDR1 and CDR2 from the germline V gene are LGHNA and YSLEER. V was clipped by 3 bases and J by 11 bases; unmatched bases: 12. The CDR3 totals 15 residues. The CDR3, as DNA: TGCGCCAGCAGCCAGGGGACAGGCGCCTCAGGTTCCCAGCATTTT. It specifies CASSQGTGASGSQHF.

This chain links TRBV29-1 with TRBJ2-7; D is perhaps TRBD1 (6 bases). CDR1 is SQVTM, CDR2 ANQGSEA, per germline. V was cut by 3 bases and J by 6 bases, with 12 bases left in between. The CDR3 has 12 amino acids. The CDR3 sequence: CSVDAGDPEQYF. The CDR3 DNA reads TGCAGCGTTGATGCAGGGGATCCCGAGCAGTACTTC.

The chain links TRBV10-3 to TRBJ1-3; D is unresolved. Germline CDR1 is ENHRY and CDR2 is SYGVKD. V shed 3 bases and J shed 4 bases, with 16 bases lying between them. This CDR3 is 16 amino acids long. This chain's CDR3 is CAISEESPRSGNTIYF. The CDR3 DNA sequence: TGTGCCATCAGTGAAGAATCACCTCGTTCCGGAAACACCATATATTTT.

The CDR3 spells CASSISDRDYEQYF. CDR3 nucleotide sequence: TGTGCCAGTAGTATCTCGGACAGGGACTACGAGCAGTACTTC. J is TRBJ2-7 and V is TRBV19; 8 positions agree with TRBD1. The germline V gene encodes CDR1 LNHDA and CDR2 SQIVND (reference sequence). Trimming cost V 3 bases and J 3 bases; bases outside gene matches: 4. CDR3 length equals 14 residues.

This chain links TRBV18 with TRBJ2-3; D might be TRBD1 or TRBD2, each matching 5 bases. Germline-derived CDR1 and CDR2 are KGHSH and LQKENI. The V and J ends lost 3 bases and 2 bases respectively, with 15 bases between them. The CDR3 has 16 amino acids. For the CDR3, the DNA is TGTGCCAGCTCACCCACCGGAGGACAACTCACAGATACGCAGTATTTT. The encoded protein is CASSPTGGQLTDTQYF.

This chain connects TRBV9 to TRBJ2-2, with D possibly being TRBD2 (6 bases). V lost 4 bases, J lost 2 bases, and 12 bases lay in between. CDR1 and CDR2 from the germline V gene are SGDLS and YYNGEE. The CDR3 is 15 residues long. This chain's CDR3 is CASSQSGYNTGELFF. The CDR3 DNA sequence: TGTGCCAGCAGCCAAAGCGGGTACAACACCGGGGAGCTGTTTTTT.